This T cell receptor beta chain is from a study of read filtering for tumor transcriptome and immune sequencing. Study details: By R-ISS, stages I, II and III held 8, 16 and 7 patients. Per sample, TCR-region reads ranged about 4 to 11 million by IR-seq, 85 to 1273 by RNA-seq.

The CDR3 runs 13 residues. In germline, CDR1 is SGHTA, CDR2 FQGTGA. V lost 8 bases and J 4 bases, leaving 14 bases between the germline ends. From around 440 ng of RNA, a library with molecular barcoded alpha/delta and beta/gamma adaptors was made. TCRdb ran MiXCR on the reads and lists one entry per CDR3 protein. The sample has about 54,000 distinct CDR3 sequences; more than 9% are singletons. This clonotype was counted only a few times. Sequenced: a population of CD138-negative cells sorted from bone marrow. This rearrangement joins TRBV7-3 to TRBJ1-1; maybe TRBD1 (5 bases). The receptor comes from a donor at least 40 years old with multiple myeloma. The CDR3 coding sequence is TGTGCCAGCCGAGGAGGGGCCCTCACTGAAGCTTTCTTT. This encodes CASRGGALTEAFF.